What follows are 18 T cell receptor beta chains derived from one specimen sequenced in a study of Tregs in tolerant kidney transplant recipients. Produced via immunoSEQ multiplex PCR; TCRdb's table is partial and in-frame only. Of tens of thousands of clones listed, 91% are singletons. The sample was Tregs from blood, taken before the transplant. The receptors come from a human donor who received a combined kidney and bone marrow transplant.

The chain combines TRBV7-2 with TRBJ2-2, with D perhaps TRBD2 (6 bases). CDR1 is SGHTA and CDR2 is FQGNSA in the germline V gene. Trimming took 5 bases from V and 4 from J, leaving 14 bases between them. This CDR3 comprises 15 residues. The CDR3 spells CASSAVGLITGELFF. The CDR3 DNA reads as TGTGCCAGCAGCGCCGTAGGACTAATCACCGGGGAGCTGTTTTTT. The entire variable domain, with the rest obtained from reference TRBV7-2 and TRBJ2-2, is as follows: GAGVSQSPSNKVTEKGKDVELRCDPISGHTALYWYRQSLGQGLEFLIYFQGNSAPDKSGLPSDRFSAERTGGSVSTLTIQRTQQEDSAVYLCASSAVGLITGELFFGEGSRLTVL.

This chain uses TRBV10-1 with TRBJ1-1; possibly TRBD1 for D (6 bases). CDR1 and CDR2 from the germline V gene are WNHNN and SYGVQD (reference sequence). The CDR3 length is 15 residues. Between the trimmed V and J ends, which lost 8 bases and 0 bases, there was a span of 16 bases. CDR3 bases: TGCGCCAGCTTTACCAACAGGGCGATGAACACTGAAGCTTTCTTT. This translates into CASFTNRAMNTEAFF.

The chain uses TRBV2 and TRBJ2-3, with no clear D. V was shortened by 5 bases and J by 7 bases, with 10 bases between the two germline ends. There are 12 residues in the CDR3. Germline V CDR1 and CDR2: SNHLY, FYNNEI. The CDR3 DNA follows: TGTGCCAGCAGTCCTACCCGGAATACGCAGTATTTT. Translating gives CASSPTRNTQYF.

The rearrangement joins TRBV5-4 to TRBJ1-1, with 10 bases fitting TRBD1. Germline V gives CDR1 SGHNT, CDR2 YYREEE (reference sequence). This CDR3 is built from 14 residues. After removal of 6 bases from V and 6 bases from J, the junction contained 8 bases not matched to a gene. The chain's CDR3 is CASNRQGAAAEAFF. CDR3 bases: TGTGCCAGCAACCGACAGGGGGCCGCGGCTGAAGCTTTCTTT.

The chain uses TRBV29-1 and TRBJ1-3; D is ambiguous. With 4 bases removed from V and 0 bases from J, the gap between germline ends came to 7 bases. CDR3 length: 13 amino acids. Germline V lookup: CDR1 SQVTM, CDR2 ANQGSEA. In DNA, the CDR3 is TGCAGCGTTGCGTCGGTCTCTGGAAACACCATATATTTT. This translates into CSVASVSGNTIYF. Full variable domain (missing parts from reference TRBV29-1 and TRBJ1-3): SAVISQKPSRDICQRGTSLTIQCQVDSQVTMMFWYRQQPGQSLTLIATANQGSEATYESGFVIDKFPISRPNLTFSTLTVSNMSPEDSSIYLCSVASVSGNTIYFGEGSWLTVV.

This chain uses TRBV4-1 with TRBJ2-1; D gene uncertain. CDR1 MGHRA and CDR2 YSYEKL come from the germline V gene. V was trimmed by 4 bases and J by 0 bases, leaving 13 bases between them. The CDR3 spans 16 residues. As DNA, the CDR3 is TGCGCCAGCAGCCCGCCGCTCGGAAGCTCCTACAATGAGCAGTTCTTC. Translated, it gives CASSPPLGSSYNEQFF.

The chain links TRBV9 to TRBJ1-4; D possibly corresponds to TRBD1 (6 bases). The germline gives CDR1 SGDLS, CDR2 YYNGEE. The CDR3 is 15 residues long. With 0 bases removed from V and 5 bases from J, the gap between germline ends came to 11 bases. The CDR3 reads CASSVAGETNEKLFF. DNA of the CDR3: TGTGCCAGCAGCGTAGCAGGGGAGACGAATGAAAAACTGTTTTTT.

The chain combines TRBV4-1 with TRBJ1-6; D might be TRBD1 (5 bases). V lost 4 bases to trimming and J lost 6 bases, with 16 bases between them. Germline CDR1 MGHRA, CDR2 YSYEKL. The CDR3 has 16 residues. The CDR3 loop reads CASSRRGRDPNSPLHF. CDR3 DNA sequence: TGCGCCAGCAGCCGCAGAGGCAGGGATCCTAATTCACCCCTCCACTTT.

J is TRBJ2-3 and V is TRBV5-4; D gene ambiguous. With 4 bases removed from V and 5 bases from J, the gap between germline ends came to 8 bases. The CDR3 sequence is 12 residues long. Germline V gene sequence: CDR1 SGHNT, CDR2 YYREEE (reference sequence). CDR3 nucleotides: TGTGCCAGCAGCCCTATTGGAGATACGCAGTATTTT. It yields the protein CASSPIGDTQYF.

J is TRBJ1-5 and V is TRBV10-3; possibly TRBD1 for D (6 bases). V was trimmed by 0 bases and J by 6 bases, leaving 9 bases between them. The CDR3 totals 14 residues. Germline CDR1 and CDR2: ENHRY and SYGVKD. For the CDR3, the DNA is TGTGCCATCAGTGAGTCGAGGGGGGGTCAGCCCCAGCATTTT. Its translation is CAISESRGGQPQHF.

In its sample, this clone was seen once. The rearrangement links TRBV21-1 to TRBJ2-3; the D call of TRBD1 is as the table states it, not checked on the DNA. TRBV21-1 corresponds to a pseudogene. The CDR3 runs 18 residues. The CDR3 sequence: CASSVRHRGRLSTDTQYF. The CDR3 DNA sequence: TGTGCCAGCAGCGTGAGGCACAGGGGGCGCCTAAGCACAGATACGCAGTATTTT.

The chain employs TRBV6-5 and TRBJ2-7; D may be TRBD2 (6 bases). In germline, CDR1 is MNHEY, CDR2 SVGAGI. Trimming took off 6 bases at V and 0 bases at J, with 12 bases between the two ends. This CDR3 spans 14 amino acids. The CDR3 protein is CASSGSRSSYEQYF. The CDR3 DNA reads TGTGCCAGCAGCGGGAGCCGAAGCTCCTACGAGCAGTACTTC.

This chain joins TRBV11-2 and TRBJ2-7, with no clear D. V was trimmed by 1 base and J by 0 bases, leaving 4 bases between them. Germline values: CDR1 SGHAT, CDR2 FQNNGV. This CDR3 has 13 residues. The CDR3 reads CASSLGHSYEQYF. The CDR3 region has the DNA TGTGCCAGCAGCTTAGGACACTCCTACGAGCAGTACTTC.

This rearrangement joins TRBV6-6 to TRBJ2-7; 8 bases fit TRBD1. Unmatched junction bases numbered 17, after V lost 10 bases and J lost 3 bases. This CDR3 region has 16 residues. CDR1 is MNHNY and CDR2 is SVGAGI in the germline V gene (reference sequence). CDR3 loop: CATTHFKTGARYEQYF. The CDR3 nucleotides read TGTGCCACCACCCATTTTAAGACAGGGGCCCGCTACGAGCAGTACTTC.

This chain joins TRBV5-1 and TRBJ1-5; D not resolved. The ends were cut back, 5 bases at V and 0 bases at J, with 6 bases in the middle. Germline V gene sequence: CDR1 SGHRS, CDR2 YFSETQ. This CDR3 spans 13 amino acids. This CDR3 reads CASSRDSNQPQHF. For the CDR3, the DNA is TGCGCCAGCAGTCGGGATAGCAATCAGCCCCAGCATTTT.

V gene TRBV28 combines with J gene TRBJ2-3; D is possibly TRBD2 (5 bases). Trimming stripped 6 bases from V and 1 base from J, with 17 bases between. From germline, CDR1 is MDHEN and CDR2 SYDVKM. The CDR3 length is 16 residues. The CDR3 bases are TGTGCCAGCAGGCCTTTAGCGTCCCGGGGCACAGATACGCAGTATTTT. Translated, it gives CASRPLASRGTDTQYF.

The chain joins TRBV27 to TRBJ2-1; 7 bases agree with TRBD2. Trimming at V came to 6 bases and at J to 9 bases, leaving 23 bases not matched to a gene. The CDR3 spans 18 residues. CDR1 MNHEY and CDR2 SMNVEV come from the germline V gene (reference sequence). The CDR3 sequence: CASSDRFGTTKTTSEQFF. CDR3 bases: TGTGCCAGCAGCGACCGATTCGGGACTACCAAGACCACAAGTGAGCAGTTCTTC.

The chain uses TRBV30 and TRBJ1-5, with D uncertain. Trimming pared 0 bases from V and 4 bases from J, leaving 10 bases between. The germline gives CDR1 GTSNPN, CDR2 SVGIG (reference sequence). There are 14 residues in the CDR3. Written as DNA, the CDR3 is TGTGCCTGGAGTGTAGGCACCACAAATCAGCCCCAGCATTTT. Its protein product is CAWSVGTTNQPQHF.